What follows are 23 T cell receptor beta chains derived from one specimen sequenced in a study of blood T cell repertoires in COVID-19. TCRdb's table, derived via immunoSEQ multiplex PCR, lists solely in-frame clones and lacks some. The sample has roughly 16,000 clones; roughly 82% are singletons. What was sequenced was peripheral blood. The receptors shown here come from a man at least 80 years old with active COVID-19.

This clone was observed once. The chain links TRBV5-1 to TRBJ2-3, with 14 bases aligning to TRBD2. The V gene's germline CDR1 is SGHRS and CDR2 YFSETQ. Unmatched junction bases numbered 8, after V lost 4 bases and J lost 4 bases. This CDR3 comprises 17 residues. Here the CDR3 DNA reads TGCGCCAGCAGCAAAGGGACTAGCGGGAGTCCGGCAGATACGCAGTATTTT. Amino acids: CASSKGTSGSPADTQYF.

The rearrangement uses TRBV28 and TRBJ1-5; 10 bases fit TRBD1. V was clipped by 4 bases and J by 9 bases; unmatched bases: 6. CDR1 and CDR2 from the germline V gene are MDHEN and SYDVKM. The CDR3 sequence is 14 residues long. The CDR3 loop reads CASSSGQGERPQHF. Written as DNA, the CDR3 is TGTGCCAGCAGTTCCGGACAGGGGGAGAGGCCCCAGCATTTT.

This rearrangement joins TRBV20-1 to TRBJ1-1; no definite D call. V was pared by 3 bases and J by 1 base, with 15 bases between. Germline V gene sequence: CDR1 DFQATT, CDR2 SNEGSKA (reference sequence). This CDR3 spans 15 amino acids. DNA for the CDR3: TGCAGTGCTAGTCTCCAATTCGGGAGGAACACTGAAGCTTTCTTT. Its protein is CSASLQFGRNTEAFF.

The rearrangement links TRBV18 to TRBJ2-7, with 8 bases identical to TRBD2. From germline, CDR1 is KGHSH and CDR2 LQKENI. The CDR3 is 15 amino acids. Trimming removed 4 bases from V and 5 bases from J; junction bases left unmatched: 10. The CDR3 DNA sequence: TGTGCCAGCTCACTAAAGAGCGGGAGTACCGACGAGCAGTACTTC. It translates to CASSLKSGSTDEQYF.

The rearrangement links TRBV30 to TRBJ1-5; 8 nucleotides align to TRBD1. The trim removed 1 base at V and 7 bases at J, leaving 9 bases unmatched. This CDR3 spans 15 amino acids. Germline V CDR1 and CDR2: GTSNPN, SVGIG (reference sequence). The CDR3 bases are TGTGCCTGGAGTGCCCTAGGGACAGGCGGACAGCCCCAGCATTTT. Protein sequence: CAWSALGTGGQPQHF.

The rearrangement links TRBV5-5 to TRBJ1-4, with D uncertain. Germline CDR1 reads SGHKS; CDR2 reads YYEKEE (reference sequence). V was clipped by 0 bases and J by 8 bases, with 8 bases between them. The CDR3 spans 13 residues. CDR3 sequence reads: CASSLVGTEKLFF. The CDR3 nucleotides are TGTGCCAGCAGCTTGGTTGGCACGGAAAAACTGTTTTTT. Full variable domain (outside the CDR3, taken from reference TRBV5-5 and TRBJ1-4): DAGVTQSPTHLIKTRGQQVTLRCSPISGHKSVSWYQQVLGQGPQFIFQYYEKEERGRGNFPDRFSARQFPNYSSELNVNALLLGDSALYLCASSLVGTEKLFFGSGTQLSVL.

This clone is termed hyperexpanded. The chain combines TRBV3-1 (or the pseudogene TRBV3-2) with TRBJ2-2; 7 nucleotides agree with TRBD1. Per the germline V gene, CDR1 is LGHDT and CDR2 is YNNKEL (reference sequence). This CDR3 is 15 amino acids long. The ends lost 5 bases at V and 7 bases at J; junction bases unmatched: 10. The CDR3 protein is CASSGRTGAGGELFF. The CDR3 DNA follows: TGTGCCAGCAGCGGACGTACAGGGGCAGGCGGGGAGCTGTTTTTT.

In nucleotides, the CDR3 is TGCGCCAGCAGCCTCGGGTTGGCAGGAGGGTCGGGAGAGAGGTACGAGCAGTACTTC. This encodes CASSLGLAGGSGERYEQYF. This chain connects TRBV4-3 to TRBJ2-7; D might be TRBD2 (6 bases). There are 19 residues in the CDR3. Germline V gene lookup returns CDR1 LGHNA and CDR2 YSLEER. V gave up 4 bases and J gave up 4 bases, with 29 bases separating them.

Only one count was recorded for this clone. This chain uses TRBV2 with TRBJ2-2; D remains ambiguous. The germline V gene encodes CDR1 SNHLY and CDR2 FYNNEI. Trimming cost V 3 bases and J 2 bases, with 4 bases left between them. The CDR3 is 13 amino acids. As DNA, the CDR3 is TGTGCCAGCAGTGAGGCAAACACCGGGGAGCTGTTTTTT. Amino acids: CASSEANTGELFF.

CDR3 amino acids: CASSPMGAGGSYRSGELFF. The CDR3 region has the DNA TGTGCCAGCAGTCCGATGGGAGCGGGAGGGTCCTATCGTTCCGGGGAGCTGTTTTTT. V usage is TRBV28 and J usage is TRBJ2-2; TRBD2 matches at 10 bases. There are 19 residues in the CDR3. CDR1 and CDR2 from the germline V gene are MDHEN and SYDVKM. V lost 5 bases to trimming and J lost 6 bases; unmatched junction nucleotides: 18.

The chain links TRBV2 to TRBJ2-3, with 8 bases fitting TRBD1. This CDR3 contains 14 residues. Trimming at V came to 9 bases and at J to 2 bases, leaving 7 bases not matched to a gene. Looked up from germline, CDR1 is SNHLY and CDR2 is FYNNEI. CDR3 DNA: TGTGCCAGTAGGCAGGGGGCCCTCACAGATACGCAGTATTTT. Translation: CASRQGALTDTQYF.

The rearrangement joins TRBV2 to TRBJ2-7, with TRBD2 matching 10 bases. CDR3 size: 14 residues. V shed 6 bases and J 2 bases; nucleotides not matched to a gene: 4. The germline V gene encodes CDR1 SNHLY and CDR2 FYNNEI. Here the CDR3 reads CASRQAGGPYEQYF. The DNA of the CDR3 is TGTGCCAGCAGGCAAGCGGGAGGGCCCTACGAGCAGTACTTC.

V is TRBV28 and J is TRBJ2-3; 7 positions agree with TRBD2. With V trimmed by 6 bases and J by 6 bases, 6 bases remained unmatched. The CDR3 runs 13 residues. Germline V gene data show CDR1 as MDHEN and CDR2 as SYDVKM. The CDR3 is CASSRSGGDTQYF. The CDR3 DNA reads TGTGCCAGCAGCCGTTCCGGGGGGGATACGCAGTATTTT.

J is TRBJ2-3 and V is TRBV10-3; TRBD2 agrees at 13 bases. Looked up from germline, CDR1 is ENHRY and CDR2 is SYGVKD. The junction had 10 bases not matched to a gene; V was cut back by 6 bases and J by 4 bases. This CDR3 has 17 amino acids. CDR3 DNA sequence: TGTGCCATCAGAGGGCAGGGACTAGCGGGGACGTCAGATACGCAGTATTTT. This sequence encodes CAIRGQGLAGTSDTQYF.

The chain employs TRBV29-1 and TRBJ2-2, with TRBD1 matching over 8 bases. Germline values: CDR1 SQVTM, CDR2 ANQGSEA. The CDR3 is 15 amino acids. V was clipped by 6 bases and J by 1 base; unmatched bases: 7. The CDR3 region is CSVLDRGRNTGELFF. CDR3 DNA sequence: TGCAGCGTCCTCGACAGGGGTAGGAACACCGGGGAGCTGTTTTTT.

The rearrangement joins TRBV28 to TRBJ1-2, with a weak D call TRBD1 (5 bases). Germline CDR1 and CDR2: MDHEN and SYDVKM. V lost 5 bases and J lost 3, with 10 bases in between. The CDR3 spans 13 residues. CDR3 loop: CASSGGTDYGYTF. CDR3 DNA sequence: TGTGCCAGCAGTGGGGGGACGGACTATGGCTACACCTTC.

The chain combines TRBV5-1 with TRBJ2-5, with a weak D call TRBD1 (5 bases). Germline V CDR1 and CDR2: SGHRS, YFSETQ. There are 14 residues in the CDR3. Deletions cut 0 bases from V and 2 bases from J, with 8 bases between. In DNA, the CDR3 is TGCGCCAGCAGCTTGGGGGGCGGACAAGAGACCCAGTACTTC. Translation gives CASSLGGGQETQYF.

The chain is built from TRBV5-1 and TRBJ2-7; 7 nucleotides agree with TRBD1. CDR3 length: 12 residues. CDR1 is SGHRS, CDR2 YFSETQ, per germline. V lost 4 bases and J lost 6; bases outside the gene matches: 4. The CDR3 DNA is TGCGCCAGCAGCATGACAGGGATCGAGCAGTACTTC. Protein sequence: CASSMTGIEQYF. Full variable domain (missing parts from reference TRBV5-1 and TRBJ2-7): KAGVTQTPRYLIKTRGQQVTLSCSPISGHRSVSWYQQTPGQGLQFLFEYFSETQRNKGNFPGRFSGRQFSNSRSEMNVSTLELGDSALYLCASSMTGIEQYFGPGTRLTVT.

CDR3 sequence reads: CASSHGGLNTGELFF. Written as DNA, the CDR3 is TGTGCCAGCAGCCACGGCGGATTGAACACCGGGGAGCTGTTTTTT. This rearrangement joins TRBV7-9 to TRBJ2-2; D is ambiguous. The CDR3 consists of 15 residues. The germline V gene encodes CDR1 SEHNR and CDR2 FQNEAQ (reference sequence). V gave up 5 bases and J gave up 1 base, with 11 bases separating them.

This chain connects TRBV19 to TRBJ2-2, with 7 bases lining up with TRBD2. The CDR3 totals 14 residues. Germline V gene sequence: CDR1 LNHDA, CDR2 SQIVND (reference sequence). V lost 3 bases and J lost 4; bases outside the gene matches: 2. CDR3 coding DNA: TGTGCCAGTAGTATGGGCGGGGGCACCGGGGAGCTGTTTTTT. Translation: CASSMGGGTGELFF.

This clone came up a few times. The V call is TRBV5-1, the J call TRBJ1-5; D perhaps matches TRBD1 (6 bases). Germline assignment: CDR1 SGHRS and CDR2 YFSETQ. Trimming took 0 bases from V and 0 from J, leaving 7 bases between them. The CDR3 loop spans 15 amino acids. The CDR3 loop reads CASSLAGDSNQPQHF. The CDR3 DNA sequence: TGCGCCAGCAGCTTGGCAGGGGATAGCAATCAGCCCCAGCATTTT.

This chain links TRBV27 with TRBJ1-1, with a possible D match to TRBD1 (6 bases). The germline gives CDR1 MNHEY, CDR2 SMNVEV (reference sequence). V was clipped by 5 bases and J by 0 bases, with 10 bases between them. This CDR3 is 14 amino acids long. The CDR3: CASSADRLNTEAFF. In nucleotides, the CDR3 is TGTGCCAGCAGTGCAGACAGGTTGAACACTGAAGCTTTCTTT.

The V and J genes are TRBV14 and TRBJ2-7, with TRBD2 matching over 9 bases. Per germline, CDR1 SGHDN and CDR2 FVKESK. J lost 3 bases, V lost 0 bases, and 6 bases had no gene match. There are 16 residues in the CDR3. The CDR3 reads CASSQDKAGGLYEQYF. CDR3 bases: TGTGCCAGCAGCCAAGATAAAGCGGGAGGCCTCTACGAGCAGTACTTC.